Given below is one T cell receptor beta chain in context. This clone came up once. Its antigen is unknown. No quality values exist for individual bases; no much larger clone is one base distant. From a lookup of the germline V gene (reference sequence), CDR1 and CDR2 are LNHDA and SQIVND. The germline ends are 15 bases apart after V is trimmed by 5 bases and J by 8 bases. The CDR3 covers 13 residues, taking in both the cysteine and the phenylalanine. Only the CDR3 portion is preserved as DNA: 39 bases, with reading frame beginning at the first base. The immunoSEQ Assay, a bias-controlled multiplex PCR, was used to amplify TCRbeta CDR3 regions from genomic DNA. The study's own analysis went as follows. The number of nucleated cells in each sample was estimated from the amplification of reference gene primers within the assay. Sequence reads were collapsed and filtered to measure the absolute abundance of every unique TCRbeta CDR3 rearrangement. For each sample, productive Simpson clonality was calculated as the square root of Simpson's diversity index across productive rearrangements. The immuneACCESS repertoire file appears here via TCRdb, limited to in-frame rearrangements. These files lack a portion of the clones; in checked studies, under half of the deficit traces to unresolved V genes, and the cause of the others is not known. That table gives V, J and clone size, and the DNA gave D and trimming. This sample holds some 97,000 clones; 80% were observed only once. The top ten clonotypes cover about 12% of the sample.

This record comes from a study of blood T cell repertoires in COVID-19 (dated by TCRdb to the early 2020s). For the study in its entirety: Collaborator samples came from the United States, Italy and Spain and covered acute and convalescent phases of COVID-19. A freely available public database, intended as a resource for researchers studying the immune response to SARS-CoV-2, is where the repertoires were released. Subjects who had been exposed to COVID-19, were actively infected with it, or had recovered from it provided the deeply sampled blood TCRbeta repertoires that made up the dataset. Where HLA class I and class II types were available, the types were taken from metadata supplied by the sample provider, not from assay-based typing. The sample metadata nearly always contained a de-identified subject ID, COVID-19 status, age in years and sex. The prospective study material was composed of cDNA or gDNA derived from T cells, B-cell-depleted T cells, or PBMCs. The samples were drawn from the first 160 participants of the ongoing ImmuneRACE study and from some 1,300 subjects provided by 6 global collaborators. Results and caveats for the whole study, not just this receptor: The amount of clinical and demographic metadata varied by source and participant and was provided uncurated.

Whole blood was collected in K2EDTA tubes by collaborating institutions according to the institutions' own protocols. For TCRbeta analysis, collaborator samples were shipped as frozen whole blood, as isolated PBMCs, or as DNA extracted from either sample type. The sequence derives from a woman in her 70s with acute or convalescent COVID-19. The sample was peripheral blood. This sequence uses TRBV19 and TRBJ1-2; the D gene cannot be named for sure. The nucleotide sequence is given as TGTGCCAGTAGTTCTAACGGTGCCTGGGGCTACACCTTC. This translates into CASSSNGAWGYTF.